This T cell receptor beta chain was captured in a study of PD-1 blockade in classical Hodgkin lymphoma. Notes on the study in general: Those achieving complete response showed baseline diversity like newly diagnosed patients. The study reported lower baseline TCR diversity in newly diagnosed patients than in healthy donors. Nivolumab starters within 1 year of ASCT were excluded. CD4+ TCR diversity, unlike CD8+, climbed significantly by C4D1.

Concerning this clone itself: Its specificity is not known.

V gave up 2 bases and J gave up 1 base; unmatched junction bases: 14. Germline-derived CDR1 and CDR2 are SGHVS and FNYEAQ. The CDR3 totals 18 residues. Produced via immunoSEQ multiplex PCR; TCRdb's table is partial and in-frame only. Of fewer than 8,500 clones listed, roughly nine tenths are singletons. Time point given: cycle 4 day 1 (C4D1), after six to seven weeks of nivolumab. After autologous stem cell transplantation all patients relapsed, and prior brentuximab vedotin exposure differed between cohorts. It was by magnetic negative selection that CD4+ T cells were purified from thawed PBMCs. This TCR derives from a human donor with classical Hodgkin lymphoma. The V call is TRBV7-6, the J call TRBJ2-7; 7 bases line up with TRBD1. This sample comprised CD4+ T cells from blood, obtained before the fourth cycle of nivolumab. The CDR3 here is CASSLSPPGQTKSYEQYF. CDR3 in DNA: TGTGCCAGCAGCTTATCACCCCCGGGACAGACAAAATCCTACGAGCAGTACTTC.